This TCR beta chain came from a study of blood T cell repertoires in COVID-19 (dated by TCRdb to 2018 to 2021). Study-wide context: Collaborator samples came from the United States, Italy and Spain and covered acute and convalescent phases of COVID-19. The prospective study material was composed of cDNA or gDNA derived from T cells, B-cell-depleted T cells, or PBMCs. The dataset comprised deeply sampled blood TCRbeta repertoires from subjects exposed to, actively infected with, or recovered from COVID-19. A freely available public database, intended as a resource for researchers studying the immune response to SARS-CoV-2, is where the repertoires were released. Samples were obtained from the ongoing ImmuneRACE study (first 160 participants) and from 1,254 subjects provided by 6 global collaborators. Nearly every sample came with metadata listing a de-identified subject ID, COVID-19 status, age in years and sex. HLA class I and class II types, where available, came from metadata supplied by the sample provider rather than from assay-based typing. Study-wide conclusions, independent of this receptor: The amount of clinical and demographic metadata varied by source and participant and was provided uncurated.

Whole blood was collected in K2EDTA tubes by collaborating institutions according to the institutions' own protocols. For TCRbeta analysis, collaborators shipped samples as frozen whole blood, isolated PBMCs, or DNA extracted from either of those sample types. The immunoSEQ Assay, a bias-controlled multiplex PCR, was used to amplify TCRbeta CDR3 regions from genomic DNA. The authors' pipeline ran thus. The number of nucleated cells in each sample was estimated from the amplification of reference gene primers within the assay. To quantify the absolute abundance of each unique TCRbeta CDR3 rearrangement, sequence reads were collapsed and filtered. For each sample, productive Simpson clonality was calculated by taking the square root of Simpson's diversity index across productive rearrangements. TCRdb obtained this table from immuneACCESS and retained in-frame rearrangements with V and J assigned. These tables miss some clones; where compared with another copy, unresolved V genes account for less than half of the shortfall, and the remainder is unexplained. The V and J calls and clone size were taken over from that table, and D and trimming were inferred from the DNA. A total of some 220,000 clones appear in this sample, around 80% of them only once. Jointly, the top ten make up approximately 5.7% of the sample.

From cysteine to phenylalanine, the CDR3 is 15 amino acids long. Just the 45-base CDR3 DNA is kept, in frame starting at base 1. The trim is 4 bases for V and 1 base for J, with a gap of 13 bases between the germline ends. The CDR1 and CDR2 encoded by the germline V gene (reference sequence) are LGHDT and YNNKEL. Turning to this clone: It has no known antigen specificity. There are no base qualities to consult, and no much larger clone falls within one base.

Material for sequencing was peripheral blood. This receptor was identified in a human donor in a cohort sampled during active COVID-19. The chain was built from TRBV3-1 (or the pseudogene TRBV3-2) and TRBJ1-1, with no reliable assignment of the D segment. At the DNA level, the sequence is TGTGCCAGCAGCCCACGGGTGGCCGAGAACACTGAAGCTTTCTTT. Its amino acids are CASSPRVAENTEAFF.